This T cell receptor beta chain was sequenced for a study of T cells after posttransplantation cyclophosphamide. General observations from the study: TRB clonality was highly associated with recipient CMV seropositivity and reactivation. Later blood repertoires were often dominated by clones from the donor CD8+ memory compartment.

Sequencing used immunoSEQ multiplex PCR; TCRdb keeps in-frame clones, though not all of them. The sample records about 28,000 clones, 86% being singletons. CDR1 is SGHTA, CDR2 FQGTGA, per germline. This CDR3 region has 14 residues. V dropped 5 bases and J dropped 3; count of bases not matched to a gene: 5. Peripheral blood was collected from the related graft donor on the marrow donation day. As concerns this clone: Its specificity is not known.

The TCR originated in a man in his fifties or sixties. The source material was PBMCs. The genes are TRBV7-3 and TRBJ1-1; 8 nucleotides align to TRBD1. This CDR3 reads CASSPRGRDTEAFF. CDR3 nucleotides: TGTGCCAGCAGCCCCAGGGGGCGCGACACTGAAGCTTTCTTT.